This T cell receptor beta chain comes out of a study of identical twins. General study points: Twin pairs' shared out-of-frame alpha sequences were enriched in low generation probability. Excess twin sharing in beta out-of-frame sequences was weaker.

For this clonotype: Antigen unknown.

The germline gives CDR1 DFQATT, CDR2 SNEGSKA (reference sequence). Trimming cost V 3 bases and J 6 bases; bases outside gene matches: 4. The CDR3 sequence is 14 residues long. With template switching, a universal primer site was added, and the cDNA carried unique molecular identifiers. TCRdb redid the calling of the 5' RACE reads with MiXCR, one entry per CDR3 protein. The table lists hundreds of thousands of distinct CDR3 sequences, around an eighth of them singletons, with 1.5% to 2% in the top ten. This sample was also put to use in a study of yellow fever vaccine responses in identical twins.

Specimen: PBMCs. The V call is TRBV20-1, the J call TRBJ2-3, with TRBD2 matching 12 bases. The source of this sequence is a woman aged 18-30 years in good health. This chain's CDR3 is CSASTSGGFDTQYF. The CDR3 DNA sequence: TGCAGTGCTAGTACTAGCGGGGGGTTCGATACGCAGTATTTT.